The present TCR beta chain was sequenced within a study of control samples from healthy donors and cancer patients. Germline-derived CDR1 and CDR2 are MNHEY and SVGAGI. V gave up 0 bases and J gave up 10 bases, with 16 bases separating them. The CDR3 has 16 amino acids. Produced via immunoSEQ multiplex PCR; TCRdb's table is partial and in-frame only. Of just over 80,000 clones listed, around 94% were seen once; the top ten hold approximately 4.8%. This chain uses TRBV6-5 with TRBJ1-6; TRBD1 is a possible D gene (6 bases). The clonotype was recovered from a woman between 18 and 29 years old in good health. Source material: blood. CDR3 coding DNA: TGTGCCAGCAGTTACTCGGCGGGGGCGCATAGCTCACCCCTCCACTTT. This translates into CASSYSAGAHSSPLHF.